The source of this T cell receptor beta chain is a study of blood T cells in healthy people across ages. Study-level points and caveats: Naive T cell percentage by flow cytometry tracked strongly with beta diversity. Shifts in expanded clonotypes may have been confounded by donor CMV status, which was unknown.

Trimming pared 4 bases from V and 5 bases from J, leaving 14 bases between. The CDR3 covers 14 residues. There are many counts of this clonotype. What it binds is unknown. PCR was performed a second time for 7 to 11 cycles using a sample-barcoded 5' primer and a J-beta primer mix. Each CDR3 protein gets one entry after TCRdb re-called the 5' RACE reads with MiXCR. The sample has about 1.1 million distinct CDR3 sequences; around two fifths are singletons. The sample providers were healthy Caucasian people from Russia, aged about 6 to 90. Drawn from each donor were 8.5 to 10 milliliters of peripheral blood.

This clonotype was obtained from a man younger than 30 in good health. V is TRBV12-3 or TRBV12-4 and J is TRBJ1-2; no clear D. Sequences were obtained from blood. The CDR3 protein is CASSSPPLEYGYTF. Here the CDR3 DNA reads TGTGCCAGCAGTTCCCCTCCACTAGAATATGGCTACACCTTC.